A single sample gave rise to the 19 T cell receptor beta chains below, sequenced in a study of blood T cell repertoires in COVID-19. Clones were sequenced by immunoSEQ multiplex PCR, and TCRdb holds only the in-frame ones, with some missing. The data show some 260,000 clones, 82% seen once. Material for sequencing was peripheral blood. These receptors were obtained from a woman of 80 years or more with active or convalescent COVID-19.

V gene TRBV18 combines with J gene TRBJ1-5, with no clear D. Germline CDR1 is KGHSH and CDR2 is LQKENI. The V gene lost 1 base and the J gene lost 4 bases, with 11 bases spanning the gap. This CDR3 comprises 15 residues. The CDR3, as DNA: TGTGCCAGCTCACCACGTCAGGCTCTAAATCAGCCCCAGCATTTT. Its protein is CASSPRQALNQPQHF.

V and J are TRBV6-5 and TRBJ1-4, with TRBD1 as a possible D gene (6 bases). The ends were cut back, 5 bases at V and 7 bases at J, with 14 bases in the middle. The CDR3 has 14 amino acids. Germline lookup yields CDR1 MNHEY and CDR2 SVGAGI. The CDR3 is CASSTGQTGEKLFF. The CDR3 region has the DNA TGTGCCAGCAGTACTGGACAGACGGGTGAAAAACTGTTTTTT.

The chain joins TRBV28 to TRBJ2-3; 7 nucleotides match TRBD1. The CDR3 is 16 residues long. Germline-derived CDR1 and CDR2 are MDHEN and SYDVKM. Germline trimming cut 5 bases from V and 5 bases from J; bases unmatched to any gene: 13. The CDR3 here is CASSGTAPPVLDTQYF. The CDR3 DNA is TGTGCCAGCAGTGGGACAGCCCCACCAGTTTTAGATACGCAGTATTTT.

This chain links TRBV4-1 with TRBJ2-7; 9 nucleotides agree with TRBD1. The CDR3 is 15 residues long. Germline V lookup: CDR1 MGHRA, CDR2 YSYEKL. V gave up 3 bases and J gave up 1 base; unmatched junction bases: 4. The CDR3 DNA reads TGCGCCAGCAGCCATGGACAGGGGCCATCCTACGAGCAGTACTTC. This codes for CASSHGQGPSYEQYF.

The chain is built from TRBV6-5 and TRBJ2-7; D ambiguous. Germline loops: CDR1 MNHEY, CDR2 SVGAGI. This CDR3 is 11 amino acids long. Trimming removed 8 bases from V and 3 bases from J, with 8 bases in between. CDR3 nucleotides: TGTGCCAGCCTTGAGCTCTACGAGCAGTACTTC. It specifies CASLELYEQYF.

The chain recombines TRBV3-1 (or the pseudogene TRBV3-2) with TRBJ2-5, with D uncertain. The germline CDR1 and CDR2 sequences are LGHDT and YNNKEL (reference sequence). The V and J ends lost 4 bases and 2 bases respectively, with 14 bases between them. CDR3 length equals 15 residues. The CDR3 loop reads CASSPAGVTQETQYF. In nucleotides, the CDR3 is TGTGCCAGCAGCCCGGCCGGTGTGACTCAAGAGACCCAGTACTTC.

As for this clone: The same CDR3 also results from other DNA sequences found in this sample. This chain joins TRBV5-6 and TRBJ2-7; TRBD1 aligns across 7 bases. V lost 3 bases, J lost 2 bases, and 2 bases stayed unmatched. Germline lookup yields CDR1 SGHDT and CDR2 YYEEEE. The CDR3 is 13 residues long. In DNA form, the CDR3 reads TGTGCCAGCAGCTCCGGGACAGCCTACGAGCAGTACTTC. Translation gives CASSSGTAYEQYF.

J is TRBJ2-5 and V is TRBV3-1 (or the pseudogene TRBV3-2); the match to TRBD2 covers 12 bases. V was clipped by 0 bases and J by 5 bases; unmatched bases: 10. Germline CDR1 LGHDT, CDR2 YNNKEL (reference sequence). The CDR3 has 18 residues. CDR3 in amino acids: CASSQEGPGLAGKETQYF. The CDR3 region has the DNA TGTGCCAGCAGCCAAGAGGGCCCCGGACTAGCGGGAAAGGAGACCCAGTACTTC.

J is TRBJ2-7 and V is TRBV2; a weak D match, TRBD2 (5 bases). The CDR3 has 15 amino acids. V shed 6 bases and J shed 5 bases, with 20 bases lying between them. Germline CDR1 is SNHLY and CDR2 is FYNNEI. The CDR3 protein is CASRRQAFEGDEQYF. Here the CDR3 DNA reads TGTGCCAGCAGAAGACAAGCCTTCGAGGGAGACGAGCAGTACTTC.

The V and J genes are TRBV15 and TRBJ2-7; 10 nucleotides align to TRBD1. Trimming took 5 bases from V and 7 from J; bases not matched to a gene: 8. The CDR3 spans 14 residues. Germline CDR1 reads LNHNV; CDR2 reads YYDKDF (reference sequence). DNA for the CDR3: TGTGCCACCAGCGGTAGACAGGGGGCTCGGGAGCAGTACTTC. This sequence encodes CATSGRQGAREQYF.

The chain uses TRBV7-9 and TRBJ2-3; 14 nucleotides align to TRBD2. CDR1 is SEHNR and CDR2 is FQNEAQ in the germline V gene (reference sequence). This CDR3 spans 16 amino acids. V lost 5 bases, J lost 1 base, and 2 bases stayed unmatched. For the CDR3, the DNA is TGTGCCAGCAGCCTGGGACTAGCGGGGGGCACAGATACGCAGTATTTT. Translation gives CASSLGLAGGTDTQYF.

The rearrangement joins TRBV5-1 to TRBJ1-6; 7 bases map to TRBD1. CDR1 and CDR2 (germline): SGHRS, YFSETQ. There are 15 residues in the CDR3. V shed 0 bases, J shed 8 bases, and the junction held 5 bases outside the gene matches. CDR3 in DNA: TGCGCCAGCAGCTTGGTACAGGGGTGGGATTCACCCCTCCACTTT. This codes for CASSLVQGWDSPLHF.

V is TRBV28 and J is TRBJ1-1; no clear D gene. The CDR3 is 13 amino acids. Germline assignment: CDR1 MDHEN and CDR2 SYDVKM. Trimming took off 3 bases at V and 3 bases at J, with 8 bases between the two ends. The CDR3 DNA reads TGTGCCAGCAGTTTCATCGGGTACACTGAAGCTTTCTTT. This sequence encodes CASSFIGYTEAFF.

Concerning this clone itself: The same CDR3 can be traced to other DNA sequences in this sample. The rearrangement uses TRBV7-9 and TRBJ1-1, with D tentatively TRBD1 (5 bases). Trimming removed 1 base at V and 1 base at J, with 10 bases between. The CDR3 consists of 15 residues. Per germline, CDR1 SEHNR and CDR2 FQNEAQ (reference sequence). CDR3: CASSLGLGRNTEAFF. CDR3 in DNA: TGTGCCAGCAGCTTAGGACTGGGGCGGAACACTGAAGCTTTCTTT.

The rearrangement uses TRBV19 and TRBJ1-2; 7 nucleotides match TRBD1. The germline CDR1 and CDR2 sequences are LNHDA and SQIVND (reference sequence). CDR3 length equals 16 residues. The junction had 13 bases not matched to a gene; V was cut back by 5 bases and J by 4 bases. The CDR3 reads CASSPSGQDYFYGYTF. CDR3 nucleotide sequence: TGTGCCAGTAGTCCCAGTGGACAGGACTATTTCTATGGCTACACCTTC.

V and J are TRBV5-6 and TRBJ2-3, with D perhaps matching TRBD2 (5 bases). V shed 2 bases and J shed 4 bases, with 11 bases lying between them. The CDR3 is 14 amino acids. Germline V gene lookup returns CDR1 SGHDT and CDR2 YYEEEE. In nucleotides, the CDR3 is TGTGCCAGCAGCTTCCGGGAAGGGCCAGATACGCAGTATTTT. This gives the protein CASSFREGPDTQYF.

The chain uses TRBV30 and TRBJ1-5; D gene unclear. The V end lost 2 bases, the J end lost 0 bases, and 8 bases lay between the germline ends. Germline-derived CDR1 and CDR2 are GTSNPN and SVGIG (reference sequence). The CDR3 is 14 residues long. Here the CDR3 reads CAWSTGNSNQPQHF. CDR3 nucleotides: TGTGCCTGGAGTACCGGGAATAGCAATCAGCCCCAGCATTTT.

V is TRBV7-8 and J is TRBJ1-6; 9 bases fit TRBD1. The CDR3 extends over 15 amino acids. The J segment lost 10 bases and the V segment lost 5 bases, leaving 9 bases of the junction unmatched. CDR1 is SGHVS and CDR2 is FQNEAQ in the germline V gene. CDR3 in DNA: TGTGCCAGCAGCCTACCGGGACAGGGAGGATCACCCCTCCACTTT. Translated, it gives CASSLPGQGGSPLHF.

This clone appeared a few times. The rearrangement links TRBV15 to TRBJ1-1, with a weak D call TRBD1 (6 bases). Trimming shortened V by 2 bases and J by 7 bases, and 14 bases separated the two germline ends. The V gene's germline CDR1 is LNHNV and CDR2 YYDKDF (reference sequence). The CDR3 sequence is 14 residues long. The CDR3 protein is CATSRKLDSFEAFF. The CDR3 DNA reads TGTGCCACCAGCAGAAAACTGGACAGTTTTGAAGCTTTCTTT.